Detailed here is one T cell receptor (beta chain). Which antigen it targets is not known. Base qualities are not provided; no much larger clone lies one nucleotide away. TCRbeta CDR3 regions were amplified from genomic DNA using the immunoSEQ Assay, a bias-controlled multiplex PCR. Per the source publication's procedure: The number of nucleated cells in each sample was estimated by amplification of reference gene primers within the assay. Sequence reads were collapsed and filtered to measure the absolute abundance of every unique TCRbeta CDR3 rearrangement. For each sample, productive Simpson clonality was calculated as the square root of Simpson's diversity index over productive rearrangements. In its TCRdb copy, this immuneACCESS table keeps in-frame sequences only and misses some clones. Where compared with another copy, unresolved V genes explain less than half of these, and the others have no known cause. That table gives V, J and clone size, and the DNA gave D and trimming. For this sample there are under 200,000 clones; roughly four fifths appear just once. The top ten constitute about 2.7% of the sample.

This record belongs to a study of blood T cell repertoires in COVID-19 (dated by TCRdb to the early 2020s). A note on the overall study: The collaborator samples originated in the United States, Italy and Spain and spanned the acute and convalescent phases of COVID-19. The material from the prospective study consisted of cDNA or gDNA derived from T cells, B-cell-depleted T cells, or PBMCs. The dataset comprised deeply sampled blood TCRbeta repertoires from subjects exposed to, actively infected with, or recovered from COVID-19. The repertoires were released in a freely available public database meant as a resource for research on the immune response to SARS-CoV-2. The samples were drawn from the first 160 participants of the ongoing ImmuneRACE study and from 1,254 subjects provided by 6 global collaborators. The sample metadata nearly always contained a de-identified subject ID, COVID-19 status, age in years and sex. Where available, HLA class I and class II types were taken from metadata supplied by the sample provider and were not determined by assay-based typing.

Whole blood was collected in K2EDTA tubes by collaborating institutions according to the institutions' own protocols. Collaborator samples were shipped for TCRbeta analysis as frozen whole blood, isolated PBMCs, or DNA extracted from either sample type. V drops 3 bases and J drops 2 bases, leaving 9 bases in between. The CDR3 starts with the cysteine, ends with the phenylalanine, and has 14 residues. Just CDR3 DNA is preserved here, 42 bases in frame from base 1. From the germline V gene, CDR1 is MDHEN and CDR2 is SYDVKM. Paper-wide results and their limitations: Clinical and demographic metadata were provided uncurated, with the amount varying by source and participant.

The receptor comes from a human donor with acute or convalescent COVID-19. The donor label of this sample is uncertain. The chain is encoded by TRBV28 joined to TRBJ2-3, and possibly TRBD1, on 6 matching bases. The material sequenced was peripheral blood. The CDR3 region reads CASSLNRATDTQYF. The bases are TGTGCCAGCAGTTTGAACAGGGCCACAGATACGCAGTATTTT.